These 21 T cell receptor beta chains were all obtained from the same sample, sequenced in a study of OX40 agonist ivuxolimab in advanced cancers. Sequenced by immunoSEQ multiplex PCR; TCRdb stores in-frame clones only, minus some. The sample has more than 100,000 clones; roughly nine tenths are singletons. The starting material was CD4+ or CD8+ T cells sorted from blood, obtained in a trial of the OX40 agonist ivuxolimab. The origin of the receptors is an adult with an advanced solid tumor such as melanoma, head and neck, liver or kidney cancer.

The chain uses TRBV6-1 and TRBJ2-5, with D unresolved. The germline gives CDR1 MNHNS, CDR2 SASEGT. This CDR3 contains 15 residues. V lost 8 bases and J lost 4, with 20 bases in between. DNA of the CDR3: TGTGCCAGCGAAAAGGCCGCGCTGTCCAGAGAGACCCAGTACTTC. This gives the protein CASEKAALSRETQYF.

The rearrangement links TRBV9 to TRBJ2-1, with a weak D call TRBD1 (6 bases). Looked up from germline, CDR1 is SGDLS and CDR2 is YYNGEE. The V end lost 0 bases, the J end lost 4 bases, and 11 bases lay between the germline ends. This CDR3 comprises 15 residues. CDR3 sequence reads: CASSVGGGHYNEQFF. CDR3 nucleotides: TGTGCCAGCAGCGTAGGTGGGGGCCATTACAATGAGCAGTTCTTC.

V is TRBV7-2 and J is TRBJ2-3; 9 nucleotides match TRBD2. V lost 5 bases, J lost 5 bases, and 11 bases stayed unmatched. Germline loops: CDR1 SGHTA, CDR2 FQGNSA. There are 16 residues in the CDR3. CDR3 region: CASSKRRGGQGDTQYF. In DNA, the CDR3 is TGTGCCAGCAGCAAACGGCGGGGGGGCCAAGGAGATACGCAGTATTTT. Full variable domain (rest looked up from reference TRBV7-2 and TRBJ2-3): GAGVSQSPSNKVTEKGKDVELRCDPISGHTALYWYRQSLGQGLEFLIYFQGNSAPDKSGLPSDRFSAERTGGSVSTLTIQRTQQEDSAVYLCASSKRRGGQGDTQYFGPGTRLTVL.

V and J are TRBV4-1 and TRBJ1-4, with 8 nucleotides matching TRBD1. The CDR3 is 15 residues long. From germline, CDR1 is MGHRA and CDR2 YSYEKL. V shed 3 bases, J shed 6 bases, and the junction held 6 bases outside the gene matches. Written as DNA, the CDR3 is TGCGCCAGCAGCCACCGACAGGGGAGTGATGAAAAACTGTTTTTT. Protein: CASSHRQGSDEKLFF.

The gene calls are TRBV19 and TRBJ1-2; D might be TRBD1 (6 bases). CDR1 is LNHDA, CDR2 SQIVND, per germline (reference sequence). This CDR3 region has 14 residues. Trimming removed 3 bases at V and 3 bases at J, with 11 bases between. As DNA, the CDR3 is TGTGCCAGTAGTATTTCTCCAGGGGACTATGGCTACACCTTC. Its protein product is CASSISPGDYGYTF.

The rearrangement uses TRBV6-5 and TRBJ2-7; 7 bases match TRBD1. The CDR3 length is 14 residues. Germline-derived CDR1 and CDR2 are MNHEY and SVGAGI. After removal of 4 bases from V and 1 base from J, the junction contained 4 bases not matched to a gene. This chain's CDR3 is CASSSPGGSYEQYF. The CDR3 bases are TGTGCCAGCAGTTCCCCAGGGGGTTCCTACGAGCAGTACTTC.

The chain joins TRBV6-6 to TRBJ1-2; tentatively, D is TRBD1 (6 bases). Trimming left V 6 bases short and J 3 bases short, with 14 bases between. The CDR3 runs 14 residues. Germline assignment: CDR1 MNHNY and CDR2 SVGAGI (reference sequence). As DNA, the CDR3 is TGTGCCAGCAGCCCTGGGACACCCTACTATGGCTACACCTTC. Amino acids: CASSPGTPYYGYTF.

The gene calls are TRBV10-3 and TRBJ1-5; 12 bases line up with TRBD1. V lost 4 bases, J lost 6 bases, and 7 bases stayed unmatched. CDR1 is ENHRY and CDR2 is SYGVKD in the germline V gene. The CDR3 consists of 16 residues. CDR3 coding DNA: TGTGCCATCAGTGTTACCGGGACAGGGGGCGGTCAGCCCCAGCATTTT. Amino acid sequence: CAISVTGTGGGQPQHF.

In its sample, this clone was seen once. The chain carries TRBV19 and TRBJ1-1, with D unclear. The ends were cut back, 4 bases at V and 0 bases at J, with 9 bases in the middle. Per germline, CDR1 LNHDA and CDR2 SQIVND (reference sequence). This CDR3 is built from 14 residues. CDR3 bases: TGTGCCAGTAGTAGGCGCGAGTTGAACACTGAAGCTTTCTTT. Protein sequence: CASSRRELNTEAFF.

This chain connects TRBV4-1 to TRBJ2-1; D ambiguous. The V end was cut by 1 base, the J end by 0 bases, with 10 bases between. The CDR3 has 16 amino acids. Per germline, CDR1 MGHRA and CDR2 YSYEKL. The CDR3 is CASSQGGIGSYNEQFF. CDR3 nucleotides: TGCGCCAGCAGCCAAGGCGGAATAGGCTCCTACAATGAGCAGTTCTTC.

The chain has TRBV7-2 and TRBJ2-1; D gene unclear. V shed 2 bases and J shed 5 bases, with 10 bases lying between them. The CDR3 is 14 amino acids. Germline V CDR1 and CDR2: SGHTA, FQGNSA. The CDR3 coding sequence is TGTGCCAGCAGCTTACTGGTGAATAACAATGAGCAGTTCTTC. Translation: CASSLLVNNNEQFF. The full variable domain, its missing parts supplied by reference TRBV7-2 and TRBJ2-1, is GAGVSQSPSNKVTEKGKDVELRCDPISGHTALYWYRQSLGQGLEFLIYFQGNSAPDKSGLPSDRFSAERTGGSVSTLTIQRTQQEDSAVYLCASSLLVNNNEQFFGPGTRLTVL.

Remarks on this clone: At one of its ends the junction is not consistent with the germline gene, which may arise from a read error. This sample includes further DNA sequences coding for the same CDR3. The V and J genes are TRBV19 and TRBJ1-5, with 7 nucleotides matching TRBD1. This CDR3 has 15 residues. CDR1 and CDR2 from the germline V gene are LNHDA and SQIVND (reference sequence). The CDR3: CASSIDREPNQPQHF. CDR3 DNA: TGCGCCAGTAGTATTGACAGGGAGCCCAATCAGCCCCAGCATTTT.

The count of this clone is one. This sequence joins TRBV7-2 and TRBJ2-7; TRBD1 aligns across 7 bases. The CDR3 sequence is 13 residues long. CDR1 and CDR2 (germline): SGHTA, FQGNSA. The junction had 5 bases not matched to a gene; V was cut back by 5 bases and J by 4 bases. CDR3 bases: TGTGCCAGCAGCCCAGGGGGAATTTACGAGCAGTACTTC. Translation gives CASSPGGIYEQYF.

The chain recombines TRBV27 with TRBJ2-5; D is uncertain. CDR1 is MNHEY and CDR2 is SMNVEV in the germline V gene (reference sequence). Trimming removed 4 bases at V and 1 base at J, with 10 bases between. The CDR3 is 14 amino acids. CDR3 nucleotides: TGTGCCAGCAGTTCCCACAACTTCCAAGAGACCCAGTACTTC. Amino acid sequence: CASSSHNFQETQYF.

This clone occurred a few times. The chain is built from TRBV9 and TRBJ2-7, with TRBD2 as a possible D gene (5 bases). CDR1 is SGDLS and CDR2 is YYNGEE in the germline V gene. V was pared by 0 bases and J by 4 bases, with 14 bases between. The CDR3 is 15 amino acids. In DNA form, the CDR3 reads TGTGCCAGCAGCGTAGGTGTCGAGCCGGGGTACGAGCAGTACTTC. Amino acid sequence: CASSVGVEPGYEQYF.

The rearrangement links TRBV18 to TRBJ1-1; no reliable D call. The V end lost 2 bases, the J end lost 5 bases, and 12 bases lay between the germline ends. CDR3 length: 14 amino acids. The germline gives CDR1 KGHSH, CDR2 LQKENI. The CDR3 is CASSPGREWTEAFF. For the CDR3, the DNA is TGTGCCAGCTCACCAGGGCGGGAGTGGACTGAAGCTTTCTTT.

The chain uses TRBV19 and TRBJ1-1; D is unclear. V was pared by 6 bases and J by 7 bases, with 12 bases between. The germline V gene has CDR1 LNHDA and CDR2 SQIVND (reference sequence). The CDR3 is 12 residues long. This CDR3 reads CASRPLLGEAFF. The CDR3, as DNA: TGTGCCAGTAGACCCCTGTTAGGTGAAGCTTTCTTT.

The chain carries TRBV19 and TRBJ1-6; D not certain. CDR3 size: 16 residues. CDR1 LNHDA and CDR2 SQIVND come from the germline V gene (reference sequence). With 3 bases removed from V and 7 bases from J, the gap between germline ends came to 16 bases. The CDR3 region is CASSIGNQAENSPLHF. The CDR3 DNA reads as TGTGCCAGTAGTATTGGGAACCAGGCTGAGAATTCACCCCTCCACTTT.

The V gene is TRBV7-2, the J gene TRBJ2-2; tentative D call: TRBD1 (6 bases). The CDR3 contains 14 residues. Germline V lookup: CDR1 SGHTA, CDR2 FQGNSA. Trimming shortened V by 3 bases and J by 4 bases, and 9 bases separated the two germline ends. CDR3 sequence (DNA): TGTGCCAGCAGCTTTGGACAGTTCACCGGGGAGCTGTTTTTT. Translation gives CASSFGQFTGELFF.

The chain links TRBV30 to TRBJ2-7; D is perhaps TRBD1 or TRBD2 (5 bases each). Germline V gene data show CDR1 as GTSNPN and CDR2 as SVGIG (reference sequence). V lost 1 base and J 2 bases, leaving 9 bases between the germline ends. The CDR3 covers 13 residues. In DNA form, the CDR3 reads TGTGCCTGGAGTGGGGGGAATACCTACGAGCAGTACTTC. The encoded protein is CAWSGGNTYEQYF.

As for this clone: Its ends do not fully match the called genes, so a read error is possible. The V call is TRBV7-2, the J call TRBJ2-7; unclear D gene. Germline CDR1 SGHTA, CDR2 FQGNSA. CDR3 length: 12 amino acids. CDR3 region: CASSLTRTPPSF. The CDR3 nucleotides read TGTGCCAGCAGCTTGACACGGACCCCCCCGAGCTTC.